The 17 T cell receptor beta chains given below trace back to one sample, sequenced in a study of cytomegalovirus exposure and HLA in healthy donors. Clones were sequenced by immunoSEQ multiplex PCR, and TCRdb holds only the in-frame ones, with some missing. This sample carries over 200,000 clones, roughly 87% of them seen once, and the ten largest clones take 1.5% to 2.5%. The source material was PBMCs. The receptor source for this set is a young woman in good health and CMV-seropositive.

The rearrangement links TRBV4-2 to TRBJ1-2, with TRBD1 identical over 8 bases. Trimming cost V 4 bases and J 3 bases; bases outside gene matches: 13. In germline, CDR1 is LGHNA, CDR2 YNFKEQ. The CDR3 runs 17 residues. For the CDR3, the DNA is TGTGCCAGCAGCCTCACAGTAACAGGGGGATCTGACTATGGCTACACCTTC. This sequence encodes CASSLTVTGGSDYGYTF.

The V gene is TRBV2, the J gene TRBJ1-4; D remains unclear. Germline V gene sequence: CDR1 SNHLY, CDR2 FYNNEI. The ends were cut back, 3 bases at V and 8 bases at J, with 7 bases in the middle. This CDR3 spans 12 amino acids. The CDR3 spells CASSEGGEKLFF. The CDR3 nucleotides read TGTGCCAGCAGTGAGGGAGGCGAAAAACTGTTTTTT.

The genes are TRBV25-1 and TRBJ2-7; a possible D gene is TRBD2 (6 bases). Germline V gene data show CDR1 as MGHDK and CDR2 as SYGVNS. Between the trimmed V and J ends, which lost 1 base and 3 bases, there was a span of 13 bases. The CDR3 spans 15 residues. CDR3 residues: CASSESGDSLYEQYF. As DNA, the CDR3 is TGTGCCAGCAGTGAATCGGGAGACAGCCTCTACGAGCAGTACTTC.

The CDR3, as DNA: TGCGCCAGCAGCTTGGATTCCATTGGAAACACCATATATTTT. It yields the protein CASSLDSIGNTIYF. The chain combines TRBV5-1 with TRBJ1-3; no firm D call. This CDR3 comprises 14 residues. Germline values: CDR1 SGHRS, CDR2 YFSETQ. Trimming removed 0 bases from V and 3 bases from J, with 7 bases in between.

The chain joins TRBV5-1 to TRBJ1-2; D is unclear. This CDR3 comprises 15 residues. The germline V gene has CDR1 SGHRS and CDR2 YFSETQ. V was pared by 7 bases and J by 0 bases, with 16 bases between. Written as DNA, the CDR3 is TGCGCCAGCGCTGACGGGAGTACCACTAACTATGGCTACACCTTC. Translated: CASADGSTTNYGYTF. Using reference TRBV5-1 and TRBJ1-2 for the parts outside the CDR3, the full variable domain is KAGVTQTPRYLIKTRGQQVTLSCSPISGHRSVSWYQQTPGQGLQFLFEYFSETQRNKGNFPGRFSGRQFSNSRSEMNVSTLELGDSALYLCASADGSTTNYGYTFGSGTRLTVV.

V usage is TRBV2 and J usage is TRBJ2-1; 8 nucleotides agree with TRBD1. Per the germline V gene, CDR1 is SNHLY and CDR2 is FYNNEI. J was trimmed by 4 bases and V by 4 bases; bases with no gene match: 6. The CDR3 totals 15 residues. CDR3 amino acids: CASSVGQGFYNEQFF. For the CDR3, the DNA is TGTGCCAGCAGTGTCGGACAGGGATTTTACAATGAGCAGTTCTTC.

The chain combines TRBV28 with TRBJ1-5; 7 bases are shared with TRBD1. Trimming at V came to 5 bases and at J to 0 bases, leaving 7 bases not matched to a gene. CDR3 size: 16 residues. Germline V CDR1 and CDR2: MDHEN, SYDVKM. This CDR3 is CASSITGADSNQPQHF. The CDR3 bases are TGTGCCAGCAGTATTACAGGGGCCGATAGCAATCAGCCCCAGCATTTT.

J is TRBJ2-5 and V is TRBV28; possible D gene TRBD1, 5 bases. The CDR3 sequence is 13 residues long. Germline CDR1 MDHEN, CDR2 SYDVKM. With 3 bases removed from V and 5 bases from J, the gap between germline ends came to 10 bases. CDR3: CASSFGRVETQYF. The CDR3 DNA sequence: TGTGCCAGCAGTTTTGGCAGGGTTGAGACCCAGTACTTC.

This clone was picked up a small number of times. The sample holds other DNA sequences that translate to the same CDR3. The chain employs TRBV5-1 and TRBJ1-2; 7 bases agree with TRBD1. There are 13 residues in the CDR3. V dropped 4 bases and J dropped 3; count of bases not matched to a gene: 3. Germline CDR1 reads SGHRS; CDR2 reads YFSETQ. The CDR3 loop is CASSLGTDYGYTF. The CDR3 nucleotides are TGCGCCAGCAGCCTCGGGACAGACTATGGCTACACCTTC.

This clone was picked up a small number of times. The genes are TRBV19 and TRBJ1-2, with D unclear. CDR1 and CDR2 (germline): LNHDA, SQIVND (reference sequence). CDR3 length equals 13 residues. Trimming shortened V by 11 bases and J by 4 bases, and 17 bases separated the two germline ends. This CDR3 reads CAVWEEGFYGYTF. The CDR3 DNA reads as TGTGCCGTTTGGGAGGAGGGTTTCTATGGCTACACCTTC.

The chain is built from TRBV9 and TRBJ2-5; possibly TRBD1 for D (6 bases). The CDR3 contains 13 residues. V lost 4 bases, J lost 10 bases, and 17 bases lay in between. CDR1 is SGDLS, CDR2 YYNGEE, per germline. The CDR3 is CASSSGQPEDQYF. CDR3 in DNA: TGTGCCAGCAGCTCCGGACAGCCGGAGGACCAGTACTTC.

The chain employs TRBV28 and TRBJ1-2; D uncertain. There are 14 residues in the CDR3. Trimming removed 7 bases from V and 3 bases from J, with 15 bases in between. Germline V gives CDR1 MDHEN, CDR2 SYDVKM. The CDR3 here is CASIPYGQDYGYTF. The CDR3 nucleotides read TGTGCCAGCATCCCATATGGGCAGGACTATGGCTACACCTTC.

Comment on this clone: The same CDR3 can be traced to other DNA sequences in this sample. The V call is TRBV19, the J call TRBJ1-1; D is unclear. The CDR3 loop spans 12 amino acids. The ends were cut back, 9 bases at V and 4 bases at J, with 12 bases in the middle. Per the germline V gene, CDR1 is LNHDA and CDR2 is SQIVND (reference sequence). The CDR3 DNA reads as TGTGCCAGCTCTCCCACTGGCACTGAAGCTTTCTTT. It encodes CASSPTGTEAFF.

The J gene is TRBJ2-3, the V gene TRBV30, with D uncertain. Trimming stripped 1 base from V and 10 bases from J, with 12 bases between. Germline CDR1 is GTSNPN and CDR2 is SVGIG (reference sequence). The CDR3 sequence is 12 residues long. The CDR3 loop reads CAWSASSFPQYF. The CDR3 bases are TGTGCCTGGAGTGCGAGCTCGTTTCCGCAGTATTTT.

Regarding this clone: One end of the junction is discordant with germline, which a read error may explain. This sequence joins TRBV7-7 and TRBJ2-5; the match to TRBD2 covers 8 bases. CDR3 length: 16 amino acids. The germline gives CDR1 SSHAT, CDR2 FNYEAQ (reference sequence). DNA of the CDR3: TGTGCTAGCAGCTTAGAACTAGCGGTGACCCAAGAGACCCAGTACTTC. Translated, it gives CASSLELAVTQETQYF.

This clone was counted once. The chain employs TRBV7-3 and TRBJ2-1, with TRBD2 as a possible D gene (5 bases). Germline CDR1 is SGHTA and CDR2 is FQGTGA. The CDR3 has 13 residues. The ends were cut back, 6 bases at V and 0 bases at J, with 6 bases in the middle. The DNA of the CDR3 is TGTGCCAGCAGTGCGGGCTCCTACAATGAGCAGTTCTTC. Residues: CASSAGSYNEQFF.

The chain employs TRBV5-6 and TRBJ2-1; 8 nucleotides match TRBD1. Unmatched junction bases numbered 14, after V lost 9 bases and J lost 0 bases. The CDR3 has 17 amino acids. From germline, CDR1 is SGHDT and CDR2 YYEEEE. CDR3 DNA: TGTGCCATCCGTCTGGAGGACAGGGATGACTCCTACAATGAGCAGTTCTTC. This sequence encodes CAIRLEDRDDSYNEQFF. The entire variable domain, with the rest obtained from reference TRBV5-6 and TRBJ2-1, is as follows: DAGVTQSPTHLIKTRGQQVTLRCSPKSGHDTVSWYQQALGQGPQFIFQYYEEEERQRGNFPDRFSGHQFPNYSSELNVNALLLGDSALYLCAIRLEDRDDSYNEQFFGPGTRLTVL.